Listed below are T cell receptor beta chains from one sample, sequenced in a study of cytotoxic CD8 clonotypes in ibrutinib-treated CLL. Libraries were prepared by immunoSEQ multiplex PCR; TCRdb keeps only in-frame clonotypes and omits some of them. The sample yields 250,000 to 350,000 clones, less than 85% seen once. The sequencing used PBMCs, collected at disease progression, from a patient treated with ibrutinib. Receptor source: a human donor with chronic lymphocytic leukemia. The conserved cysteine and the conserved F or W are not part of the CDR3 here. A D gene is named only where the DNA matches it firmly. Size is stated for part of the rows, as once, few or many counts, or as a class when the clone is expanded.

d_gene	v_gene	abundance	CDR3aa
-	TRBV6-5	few	ASSPSSPGNTIY
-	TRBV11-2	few	ASSLGREKLF
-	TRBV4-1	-	ASSQEIALYNEQF
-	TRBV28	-	ASSLGEVTGELF
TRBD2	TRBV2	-	ASSEANRDYVNSSSYEQY
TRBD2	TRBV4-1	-	ASSPLTSGGSYNEQF
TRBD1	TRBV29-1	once	SVLPGQGYEQY
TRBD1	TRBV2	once	ASGQGAGTSNQPQH
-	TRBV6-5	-	ASSSPGGSDGYT
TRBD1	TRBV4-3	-	ASSPGRGKVGNQPQH
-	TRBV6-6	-	ASRGTPTNYGYT
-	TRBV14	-	ASSQDLRYGYT
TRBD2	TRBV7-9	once	ASSLVAGVVYEQY
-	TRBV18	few	ASSPATEAF
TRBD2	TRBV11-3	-	ASSPGAGETDTQY
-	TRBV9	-	ASSVGELGNTIY
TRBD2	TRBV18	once	ASSPTSGRHEQY
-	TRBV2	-	ASRQRSGANVLT
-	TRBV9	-	ASSVGGGVLDEQF
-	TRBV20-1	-	SAGRGEKLF
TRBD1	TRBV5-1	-	ASSRPGTGNTEAF
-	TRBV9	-	ASSVEGEGTDTQY
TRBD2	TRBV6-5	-	ASSYPTSGRVREQF
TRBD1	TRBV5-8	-	ASSTRTGPASGNTIY
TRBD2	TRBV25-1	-	ASSPRTSGRSEQF
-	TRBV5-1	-	ASSYRAGSYGYT
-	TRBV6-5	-	ASSARGGNYGYT
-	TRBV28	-	ASSFQDSGANVLT
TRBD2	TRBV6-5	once	ASSYWTSNTGELF
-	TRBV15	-	ATSREAAGHRLYGYT
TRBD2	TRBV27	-	ASSFFSGGTDTQY
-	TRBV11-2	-	ASSTIRKRNEQY
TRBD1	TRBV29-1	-	SVYGQGASEQY
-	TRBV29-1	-	SVGSRGPGANVLT
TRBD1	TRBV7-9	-	ASSLASRQGYTDTQY
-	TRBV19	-	ASSIVPAETQY
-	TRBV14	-	ASSQDLGWGGAPDTQY